Shown below are 9 T cell receptor beta chains from a single sample sequenced in a study of cytotoxic CD8 clonotypes in ibrutinib-treated CLL. Generated by immunoSEQ multiplex PCR, the TCRdb table keeps only in-frame clones and is missing some. The table lists some 140,000 clones, less than 95% of them singletons, with 10% to 11% in the top ten. Sequencing used PBMCs, obtained after 12 months of ibrutinib treatment. The receptors stem from a human donor with chronic lymphocytic leukemia.

This rearrangement joins TRBV6-6 to TRBJ1-1, with 8 bases aligning to TRBD1. Trimming took 5 bases from V and 11 from J; bases not matched to a gene: 10. The CDR3 contains 13 residues. Germline CDR1 is MNHNY and CDR2 is SVGAGI (reference sequence). In nucleotides, the CDR3 is TGTGCCAGCAGTCCCGGACAGGACAGGGAGGCTTTCTTT. It encodes CASSPGQDREAFF.

The J gene is TRBJ2-5, the V gene TRBV6-6; no reliable D call. The CDR3 sequence is 13 residues long. The V end lost 8 bases, the J end lost 3 bases, and 13 bases lay between the germline ends. Germline V gene lookup returns CDR1 MNHNY and CDR2 SVGAGI (reference sequence). The CDR3 sequence is CASRTQAKETQYF. As DNA, the CDR3 is TGTGCCAGCCGCACCCAAGCCAAAGAGACCCAGTACTTC.

The chain joins TRBV6-5 to TRBJ2-1, with 9 bases lining up with TRBD2. The CDR3 is 15 amino acids. V was clipped by 2 bases and J by 4 bases; unmatched bases: 3. The germline CDR1 and CDR2 sequences are MNHEY and SVGAGI. For the CDR3, the DNA is TGTGCCAGCAGTTACGAGCTAGCGGGGTACAATGAGCAGTTCTTC. As protein: CASSYELAGYNEQFF.

The chain is built from TRBV6-6 and TRBJ2-3; the D is unclear. The germline V gene has CDR1 MNHNY and CDR2 SVGAGI (reference sequence). CDR3 length: 13 residues. The germline V and J ends were trimmed by 10 bases and 2 bases, with 13 bases remaining between them. The CDR3 nucleotides are TGTGCCAATCAAGCCACACTCACAGATACGCAGTATTTT. Protein sequence: CANQATLTDTQYF.

The chain uses TRBV29-1 and TRBJ2-3, with D unresolved. V lost 0 bases, J lost 4 bases, and 17 bases lay in between. CDR3 size: 16 residues. The germline V gene encodes CDR1 SQVTM and CDR2 ANQGSEA. Here the CDR3 DNA reads TGCAGCGTTGAAGACCCCAGAGATAGCACTCCAGATACGCAGTATTTT. Its translation is CSVEDPRDSTPDTQYF.

The chain links TRBV28 to TRBJ2-7; possibly TRBD2 for D (6 bases). Deletions cut 7 bases from V and 5 bases from J, with 21 bases between. Per germline, CDR1 MDHEN and CDR2 SYDVKM. The CDR3 extends over 15 amino acids. CDR3 sequence reads: CASTPLGGGYHEQYF. The CDR3 bases are TGTGCCAGCACCCCTTTGGGAGGAGGTTACCACGAGCAGTACTTC.

CDR3 nucleotide sequence: TGTGCCAGCAGCGTATACGGTAGTTATGATGAGCAGTTCTTC. It codes for CASSVYGSYDEQFF. The chain links TRBV9 to TRBJ2-1; D is unresolved. The germline V and J ends were trimmed by 1 base and 8 bases, with 13 bases remaining between them. Germline lookup yields CDR1 SGDLS and CDR2 YYNGEE. The CDR3 length is 14 residues. Complete variable domain (other parts from reference TRBV9 and TRBJ2-1): DSGVTQTPKHLITATGQRVTLRCSPRSGDLSVYWYQQSLDQGLQFLIQYYNGEERAKGNILERFSAQQFPDLHSELNLSSLELGDSALYFCASSVYGSYDEQFFGPGTRLTVL.

The rearrangement joins TRBV7-2 to TRBJ1-4; TRBD1 matches at 8 bases. CDR1 and CDR2 from the germline V gene are SGHTA and FQGNSA. Trimming removed 4 bases from V and 3 bases from J; junction bases left unmatched: 1. CDR3 length equals 14 residues. The CDR3 DNA is TGTGCCAGCAGCTGGACAGGGTCTAATGAAAAACTGTTTTTT. This sequence encodes CASSWTGSNEKLFF.

Remarks on this clone: Relative to the germline gene, one junction end is altered; a read error may explain this. This chain connects TRBV13 to TRBJ2-1; a possible D gene is TRBD2 (5 bases). The germline V gene encodes CDR1 PRHDT and CDR2 FYEKMQ (reference sequence). The CDR3 runs to 16 residues. Here the CDR3 DNA reads TGTGCCAACAGCCCCAGAAGTGGGAGCTCCTACAATGAGCAGTTCTTC. Protein: CANSPRSGSSYNEQFF.